What follows is one TCR beta chain and its context. Antigen specificity is unknown. At one end the junction does not follow the germline gene, possibly because of a read error. The record originates from a study of cytomegalovirus exposure and HLA in healthy donors. About the study: The study placed around 85% of its 350 to 400 genotyped donors in the Caucasian-associated ancestry cluster. Notes on the study in general: Cytomegalovirus-associated TCR beta chains were listed, numbering approximately 150.

PCR used 60 Vbeta primers and 13 Jbeta primers. Using immunoSEQ multiplex PCR, the repertoire was profiled, and TCRdb retains in-frame clones only, with some absent. The sample shows 90,000 to 130,000 clones, about 80% of them seen only once. The CDR3 runs 15 residues. CDR1 is MNHNS and CDR2 is SASEGT in the germline V gene. The sequence derives from a woman aged 55-70 years in good health and CMV-seropositive. V gene TRBV6-1 combines with J gene TRBJ2-1; maybe TRBD1 (5 bases). The sequenced sample consisted of PBMCs. This chain's CDR3 is CASSEVFAGKGWSVF. Written as DNA, the CDR3 is TGTGCCAGCAGTGAAGTTTTCGCAGGGAAGGGGTGGAGTGTCTTC.